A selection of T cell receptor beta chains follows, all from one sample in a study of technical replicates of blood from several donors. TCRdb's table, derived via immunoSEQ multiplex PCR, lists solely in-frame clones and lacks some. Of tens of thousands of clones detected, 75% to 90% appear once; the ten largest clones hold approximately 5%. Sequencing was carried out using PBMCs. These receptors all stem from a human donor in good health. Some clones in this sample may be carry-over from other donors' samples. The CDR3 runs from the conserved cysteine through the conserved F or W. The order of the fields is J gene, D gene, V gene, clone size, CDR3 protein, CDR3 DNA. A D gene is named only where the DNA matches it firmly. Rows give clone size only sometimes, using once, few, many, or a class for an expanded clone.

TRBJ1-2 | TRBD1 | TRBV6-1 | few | CASSLLDRVGGYTF | TGTGCCAGCAGTTTACTAGACAGGGTTGGTGGCTACACCTTC
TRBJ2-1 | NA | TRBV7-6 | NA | CASSSQPGQGPNEQFF | TGTGCCAGCAGCTCGCAGCCGGGACAAGGGCCGAATGAGCAGTTCTTC
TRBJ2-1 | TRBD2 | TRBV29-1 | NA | CSVERLAGGLSREQFF | TGCAGCGTTGAAAGGCTAGCGGGGGGTCTTTCAAGGGAGCAGTTCTTC
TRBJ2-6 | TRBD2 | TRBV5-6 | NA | CASSPNSGRAGANVLTF | TGTGCCAGCAGCCCTAATTCAGGGAGGGCTGGGGCCAACGTCCTGACTTTC
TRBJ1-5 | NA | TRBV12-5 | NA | CASGPLDQPQHF | TGTGCTAGTGGTCCGCTAGATCAGCCCCAGCATTTT
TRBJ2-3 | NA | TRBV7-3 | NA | CASSHQGTDTQYF | TGTGCCAGCAGCCACCAGGGGACAGATACGCAGTATTTT
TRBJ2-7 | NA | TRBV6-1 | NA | CASSERGYEQYF | TGTGCCAGCAGTGAACGGGGGTACGAGCAGTACTTC
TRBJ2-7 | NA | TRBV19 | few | CASSMIGDSGQYF | TGTGCCAGTAGTATGATAGGGGATTCCGGGCAGTACTTC
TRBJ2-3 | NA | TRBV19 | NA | CASRPPAGDTQYF | TGTGCCAGTAGACCTCCGGCGGGTGATACGCAGTATTTT
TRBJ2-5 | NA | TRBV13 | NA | CAGIRGLRFVETQYF | TGTGCCGGGATAAGGGGATTAAGGTTTGTAGAGACCCAGTACTTC
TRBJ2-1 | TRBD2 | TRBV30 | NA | CAWKDSLSLGGSPYNEQFF | TGTGCCTGGAAGGATTCTCTCTCGTTAGGCGGGAGCCCCTACAATGAGCAGTTCTTC
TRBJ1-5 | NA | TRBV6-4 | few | CASSEGEHQPQHF | TGTGCCAGCAGTGAGGGAGAACATCAGCCCCAGCATTTT
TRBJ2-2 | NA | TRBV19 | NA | CASSIARNTGELFF | TGTGCCAGTAGTATCGCTAGGAACACCGGGGAGCTGTTTTTT
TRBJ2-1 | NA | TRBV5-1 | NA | CASSFPGLAVGSYNEQFF | TGCGCCAGCAGCTTCCCGGGACTGGCTGTCGGCTCCTACAATGAGCAGTTCTTC
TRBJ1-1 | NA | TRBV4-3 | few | CASSTERLNTEAFF | TGCGCCAGCAGTACCGAGCGTCTGAACACTGAAGCTTTCTTT
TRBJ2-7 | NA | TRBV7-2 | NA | CASSFSGYEQYF | TGTGCCAGCAGCTTTAGCGGTTACGAGCAGTACTTC
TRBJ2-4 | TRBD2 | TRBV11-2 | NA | CASSSQPRAGGKNIQYF | TGTGCCAGCAGCTCCCAACCCCGAGCGGGGGGGAAAAACATTCAGTACTTC
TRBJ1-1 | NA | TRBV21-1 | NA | CASSIRISNTEAFF | TGTGCCAGCAGCATCAGAATTTCGAACACTGAAGCTTTCTTT
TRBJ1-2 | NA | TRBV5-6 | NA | CASSQGVGYTF | TGTGCCAGCAGCCAAGGGGTTGGCTACACCTTC
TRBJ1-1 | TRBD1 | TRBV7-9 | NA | CASSPGTGFRAFF | TGTGCCAGCAGCCCCGGGACAGGGTTTAGAGCTTTCTTT
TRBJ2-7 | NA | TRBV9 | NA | CASSVGRENYEQYF | TGTGCCAGCAGCGTAGGTAGGGAGAACTACGAGCAGTACTTC
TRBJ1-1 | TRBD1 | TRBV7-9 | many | CASSLGQGIGTEAFF | TGTGCCAGCAGCTTAGGACAGGGGATAGGGACTGAAGCTTTCTTT
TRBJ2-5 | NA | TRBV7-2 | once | CASSLGGQYEETQYF | TGTGCCAGCAGCTTGGGGGGACAGTACGAAGAGACCCAGTACTTC
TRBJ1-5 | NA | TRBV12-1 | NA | CASSSPGHSNQPQHF | TGTGCCAGCAGCTCTCCAGGTCATAGCAATCAGCCCCAGCATTTT
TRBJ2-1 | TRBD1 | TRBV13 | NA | CASSSNTGTGAHEQFF | TGTGCCAGCAGCTCTAATACCGGGACAGGGGCCCATGAGCAGTTCTTC
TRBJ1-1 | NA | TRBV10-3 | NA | CAISESGQNTEAFF | TGTGCCATCAGTGAGTCTGGGCAGAACACTGAAGCTTTCTTT
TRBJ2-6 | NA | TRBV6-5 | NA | CASSAGANVLTF | TGTGCCAGCAGCGCTGGGGCCAACGTCCTGACTTTC
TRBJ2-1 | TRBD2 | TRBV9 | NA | CASSVTSGGYNEQFF | TGTGCCAGCAGCGTCACTAGCGGGGGATACAATGAGCAGTTCTTC
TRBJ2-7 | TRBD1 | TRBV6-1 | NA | CASRGDSYEQYF | TGTGCCAGCAGGGGGGACAGCTACGAGCAGTACTTC
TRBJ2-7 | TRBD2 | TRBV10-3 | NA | CAIRGTSGGREQYF | TGTGCCATCAGAGGGACTAGCGGGGGTCGCGAGCAGTACTTC
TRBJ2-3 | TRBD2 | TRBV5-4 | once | CASSSLAGGPADTQYF | TGTGCCAGCAGCTCACTAGCGGGGGGGCCAGCAGATACGCAGTATTTT
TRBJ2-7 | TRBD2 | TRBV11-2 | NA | CASSRLAGPPEQYF | TGTGCCAGCAGCCGCCTAGCGGGACCCCCCGAGCAGTACTTC
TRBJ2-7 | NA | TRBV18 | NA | CASSPRLQSYEQYF | TGTGCCAGCTCACCAAGGCTACAGTCCTACGAGCAGTACTTC
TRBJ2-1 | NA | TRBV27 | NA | CASSLKGLSYNEQFF | TGTGCCAGCAGTTTGAAGGGGTTATCCTACAATGAGCAGTTCTTC
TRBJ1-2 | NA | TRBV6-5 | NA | CASSYRGGGYTF | TGTGCCAGCAGTTACAGGGGCGGAGGCTACACCTTC
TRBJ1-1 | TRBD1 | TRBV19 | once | CASSPRDRQPILNTEAFF | TGTGCCAGTAGTCCGCGGGACAGGCAACCTATTTTGAACACTGAAGCTTTCTTT
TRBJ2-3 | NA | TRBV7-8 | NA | CASSLEAGGSTDTQYF | TGTGCCAGCAGCTTAGAGGCCGGGGGAAGCACAGATACGCAGTATTTT
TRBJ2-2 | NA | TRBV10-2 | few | CASRPAETRNTGELFF | TGCGCCAGCAGACCCGCGGAAACTAGAAACACCGGGGAGCTGTTTTTT
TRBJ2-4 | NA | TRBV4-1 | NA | CASSQVVVAKNIQYF | TGCGCCAGCAGCCAAGTAGTGGTAGCCAAAAACATTCAGTACTTC
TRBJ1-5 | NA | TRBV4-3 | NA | CASSQGDRTDQPQHF | TGCGCCAGCAGCCAGGGAGACAGGACGGATCAGCCCCAGCATTTT
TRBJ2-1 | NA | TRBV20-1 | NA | CSATDNEQFF | TGCAGTGCTACGGACAATGAGCAGTTCTTC
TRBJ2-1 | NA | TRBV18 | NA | CASSPSHNEQFF | TGTGCCAGCTCACCATCTCACAATGAGCAGTTCTTC
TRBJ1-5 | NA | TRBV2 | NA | CASSDTYGNQPQHF | TGTGCCAGCAGTGACACCTATGGCAATCAGCCCCAGCATTTT
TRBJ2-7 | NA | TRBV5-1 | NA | CASSRDLTRNEQYF | TGCGCCAGCAGCAGAGACCTCACTAGGAACGAGCAGTACTTC
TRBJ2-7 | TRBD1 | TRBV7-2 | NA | CASSLGQGVLSEQYF | TGTGCCAGCAGCTTAGGGCAGGGGGTATTATCCGAGCAGTACTTC
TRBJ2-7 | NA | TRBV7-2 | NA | CASSLNSWDTRLF | TGTGCCAGCAGCTTAAATTCTTGGGACACTCGTTTATTT
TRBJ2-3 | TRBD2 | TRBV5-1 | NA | CASSQAGEGTDTQYF | TGCGCCAGCAGCCAAGCGGGGGAAGGCACAGATACGCAGTATTTT
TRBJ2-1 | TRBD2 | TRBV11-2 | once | CASSPHRERGSSYNEQFF | TGTGCCAGCAGCCCCCATCGAGAGCGGGGAAGCTCCTACAATGAGCAGTTCTTC
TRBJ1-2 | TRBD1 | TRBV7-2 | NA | CASIRDRANYGYTF | TGTGCCAGCATCAGGGACAGGGCAAACTATGGCTACACCTTC
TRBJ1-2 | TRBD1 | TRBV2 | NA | CASRMDRDYGYTF | TGTGCCAGCAGGATGGACAGGGACTATGGCTACACCTTC
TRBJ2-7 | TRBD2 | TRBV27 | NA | CASSLSGLAGAFSYEQYF | TGTGCCAGCAGTTTATCCGGACTAGCGGGGGCCTTTTCCTACGAGCAGTACTTC
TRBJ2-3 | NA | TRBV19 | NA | CASSLEGAVGTDTQYF | TGTGCCAGTAGCCTGGAGGGGGCTGTGGGCACAGATACGCAGTATTTT
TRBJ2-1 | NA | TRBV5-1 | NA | CASSLAIGGPYNEQFF | TGCGCCAGCAGCTTGGCTATTGGAGGACCTTACAATGAGCAGTTCTTC
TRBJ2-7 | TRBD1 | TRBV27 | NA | CASSFLGQGTYEQYF | TGTGCCAGCAGTTTTCTGGGACAGGGGACCTACGAGCAGTACTTC
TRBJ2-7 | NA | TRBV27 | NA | CASSSIEGAYEQYF | TGTGCCAGCAGTTCAATCGAGGGGGCCTACGAGCAGTACTTC